One and the same sample provided the 30 T cell receptor beta chains below, sequenced in a study of blood T cell repertoires in COVID-19. Measured with immunoSEQ multiplex PCR; TCRdb has only the in-frame clones, and not every one. The table lists approximately 240,000 clones, roughly 87% of them singletons, with approximately 12% in the top ten. The source material was peripheral blood. These receptor sequences come from a woman between 18 and 29 years old who had recovered from COVID-19.

The chain joins TRBV3-1 (or the pseudogene TRBV3-2) to TRBJ1-4; TRBD1 might be the D (5 bases). The V gene lost 0 bases and the J gene lost 8 bases, with 19 bases spanning the gap. The CDR3 totals 17 residues. CDR1 and CDR2 (germline): LGHDT, YNNKEL (reference sequence). The CDR3 here is CASSQDSGPQLIEKLFF. As DNA, the CDR3 is TGTGCCAGCAGCCAAGATTCAGGGCCCCAATTAATCGAAAAACTGTTTTTT.

This CDR3 is CASSAGQSNEQFF. The CDR3 bases are TGTGCCAGCAGCGCCGGACAGTCAAATGAGCAGTTCTTC. The rearrangement uses TRBV5-4 and TRBJ2-1, with D perhaps TRBD1 (6 bases). The CDR3 has 13 residues. Trimming removed 4 bases from V and 7 bases from J, with 12 bases in between. Germline-derived CDR1 and CDR2 are SGHNT and YYREEE (reference sequence).

The chain is built from TRBV7-9 and TRBJ2-7; 14 nucleotides line up with TRBD2. From germline, CDR1 is SEHNR and CDR2 FQNEAQ (reference sequence). The V segment lost 5 bases and the J segment 5 bases; nucleotides outside the gene matches: 5. This CDR3 contains 15 residues. CDR3 nucleotides: TGTGCCAGCAGCCCTGGACTAGCGGGAGGCGACGAGCAGTACTTC. As protein: CASSPGLAGGDEQYF.

The CDR3 DNA sequence: TGTGCCAGCAGCCCTTCAGGGGGATTAGGCTACACCTTC. It translates to CASSPSGGLGYTF. The V call is TRBV9, the J call TRBJ1-2; 7 bases agree with TRBD1. CDR1 and CDR2 from the germline V gene are SGDLS and YYNGEE. The length of the CDR3 is 13 residues. The junction had 8 bases not matched to a gene; V was cut back by 4 bases and J by 8 bases. The complete variable domain, with remaining parts taken from reference TRBV9 and TRBJ1-2, reads DSGVTQTPKHLITATGQRVTLRCSPRSGDLSVYWYQQSLDQGLQFLIQYYNGEERAKGNILERFSAQQFPDLHSELNLSSLELGDSALYFCASSPSGGLGYTFGSGTRLTVV.

The chain employs TRBV4-1 and TRBJ1-3; no definite D call. The CDR3 contains 18 residues. Between the trimmed V and J ends, which lost 0 bases and 7 bases, there was a span of 22 bases. CDR1 and CDR2 from the germline V gene are MGHRA and YSYEKL. CDR3 nucleotide sequence: TGCGCCAGCAGCCAAGATTTCTCCTCGGACGGGGTTTCGAACACCATATATTTT. Translation gives CASSQDFSSDGVSNTIYF.

The chain joins TRBV6-5 to TRBJ1-1; no clear D gene. V dropped 6 bases and J dropped 1 base, with 9 bases sitting between them. This CDR3 region has 13 residues. Germline CDR1 and CDR2: MNHEY and SVGAGI. Written as DNA, the CDR3 is TGTGCCAGCAGAAAGAGGTGGAACACTGAAGCTTTCTTT. It is translated as CASRKRWNTEAFF.

The chain employs TRBV12-5 and TRBJ2-5; the D gene is possibly TRBD2 (6 bases). V lost 6 bases and J lost 4, with 15 bases in between. Per the germline V gene, CDR1 is LGHNT and CDR2 is FRNRAP. The CDR3 spans 14 residues. CDR3 residues: CASGLARGRETQYF. DNA of the CDR3: TGTGCTAGTGGACTAGCCCGAGGGCGAGAGACCCAGTACTTC.

This clone was detected once. The J gene is TRBJ2-5, the V gene TRBV4-1; 14 bases are a match to TRBD2. Per germline, CDR1 MGHRA and CDR2 YSYEKL. V lost 4 bases to trimming and J lost 6 bases; unmatched junction nucleotides: 7. CDR3 length: 16 amino acids. DNA of the CDR3: TGCGCCAGCAGCCTGGGGACTAGCGGGAGTTTAAAGACCCAGTACTTC. Its protein product is CASSLGTSGSLKTQYF.

The chain has TRBV4-1 and TRBJ1-1; 9 bases align to TRBD1. CDR1 MGHRA and CDR2 YSYEKL come from the germline V gene. The CDR3 extends over 16 amino acids. After removal of 3 bases from V and 11 bases from J, the junction contained 16 bases not matched to a gene. The CDR3 reads CASSQLPGQGPAEAFF. The CDR3 coding sequence is TGCGCCAGCAGCCAGTTACCGGGACAGGGTCCGGCCGAGGCTTTCTTT.

The rearrangement uses TRBV29-1 and TRBJ1-2, with TRBD1 matching 7 bases. Germline V CDR1 and CDR2: SQVTM, ANQGSEA. The ends lost 0 bases at V and 0 bases at J; junction bases unmatched: 4. The CDR3 spans 15 residues. CDR3 region: CSVEETGQPNYGYTF. Written as DNA, the CDR3 is TGCAGCGTTGAAGAAACGGGACAGCCTAACTATGGCTACACCTTC.

This chain connects TRBV4-1 to TRBJ2-7; the match to TRBD2 covers 8 bases. This CDR3 contains 15 residues. Losses at the gene ends were 1 base for V and 3 bases for J; bases not matched to a gene: 5. Germline V gene sequence: CDR1 MGHRA, CDR2 YSYEKL. The CDR3 DNA is TGCGCCAGCAGCCAAGTCCTAGCGGGTAACTACGAGCAGTACTTC. Translation: CASSQVLAGNYEQYF.

The V call is TRBV5-1, the J call TRBJ2-6; a weak D match, TRBD2 (5 bases). The germline V and J ends were trimmed by 2 bases and 4 bases, with 10 bases remaining between them. The CDR3 is 15 amino acids. The germline gives CDR1 SGHRS, CDR2 YFSETQ. The CDR3 protein is CASSFGVAGANVLTF. The CDR3 DNA reads as TGCGCCAGCAGCTTCGGGGTAGCCGGGGCCAACGTCCTGACTTTC.

The chain is built from TRBV9 and TRBJ2-1, with 7 nucleotides matching TRBD2. There are 14 residues in the CDR3. V lost 2 bases to trimming and J lost 2 bases; unmatched junction nucleotides: 1. Per germline, CDR1 SGDLS and CDR2 YYNGEE. The CDR3 DNA reads TGTGCCAGCAGCGTGGCGGGAGCCTACAATGAGCAGTTCTTC. This encodes CASSVAGAYNEQFF. Looking up the rest from reference TRBV9 and TRBJ2-1 gives the full variable domain: DSGVTQTPKHLITATGQRVTLRCSPRSGDLSVYWYQQSLDQGLQFLIQYYNGEERAKGNILERFSAQQFPDLHSELNLSSLELGDSALYFCASSVAGAYNEQFFGPGTRLTVL.

The genes are TRBV7-6 and TRBJ2-1, with TRBD1 matching 8 bases. V lost 1 base, J lost 6 bases, and 8 bases stayed unmatched. CDR3 length: 16 residues. The germline gives CDR1 SGHVS, CDR2 FNYEAQ. CDR3 nucleotide sequence: TGTGCCAGCAGCTTAGGATGGGGACAGGTAGGCAATGAGCAGTTCTTC. Encoded protein: CASSLGWGQVGNEQFF.

This chain connects TRBV4-1 to TRBJ2-7; 8 nucleotides line up with TRBD2. CDR3 length: 15 residues. The V segment lost 1 base and the J segment 4 bases; nucleotides outside the gene matches: 6. Germline assignment: CDR1 MGHRA and CDR2 YSYEKL. The CDR3 is CASSQVGSGSYEQYF. In nucleotides, the CDR3 is TGCGCCAGCAGCCAAGTAGGGAGCGGGAGTTACGAGCAGTACTTC.

J is TRBJ2-1 and V is TRBV7-2; TRBD2 agrees at 13 bases. CDR1 and CDR2 (germline): SGHTA, FQGNSA. This CDR3 region has 16 residues. Trimming took 5 bases from V and 6 from J; bases not matched to a gene: 7. CDR3 protein: CASSGSGTSGTNEQFF. The CDR3 DNA reads as TGTGCCAGCAGCGGATCCGGGACTAGCGGGACCAATGAGCAGTTCTTC.

This clone was counted once. The chain combines TRBV27 with TRBJ2-1, with a tentative D call TRBD1 (6 bases). In germline, CDR1 is MNHEY, CDR2 SMNVEV (reference sequence). CDR3 size: 16 residues. Trimming stripped 7 bases from V and 4 bases from J, with 20 bases between. CDR3 sequence: CASTGALFSDYNEQFF. Written as DNA, the CDR3 is TGTGCCAGCACAGGGGCCCTATTTTCCGATTACAATGAGCAGTTCTTC.

The rearrangement links TRBV28 to TRBJ2-3; 9 bases line up with TRBD1. The germline gives CDR1 MDHEN, CDR2 SYDVKM. The CDR3 contains 17 residues. Trimming at V came to 5 bases and at J to 1 base, leaving 10 bases not matched to a gene. The CDR3 here is CASSPGTGSLGTDTQYF. CDR3 nucleotides: TGTGCCAGCAGTCCAGGGACAGGGTCCCTTGGCACAGATACGCAGTATTTT.

The V and J genes are TRBV7-9 and TRBJ1-6; no definite D call. CDR1 is SEHNR, CDR2 FQNEAQ, per germline (reference sequence). This CDR3 region has 15 residues. The ends were cut back, 0 bases at V and 6 bases at J, with 9 bases in the middle. CDR3 loop: CASSLATLSNSPLHF. CDR3 bases: TGTGCCAGCAGCTTAGCGACACTGAGTAATTCACCCCTCCACTTT.

The CDR3 DNA reads as TGTGCCAGCAGCCTAGGACAGGGTTTAGGACAGCCCCAGCATTTT. Encoded protein: CASSLGQGLGQPQHF. V and J are TRBV9 and TRBJ1-5; 8 positions agree with TRBD1. The length of the CDR3 is 15 residues. V lost 4 bases and J lost 7; bases outside the gene matches: 10. Germline V CDR1 and CDR2: SGDLS, YYNGEE.

The chain employs TRBV4-1 and TRBJ2-1, with 12 positions matching TRBD2. With 0 bases clipped from V and 4 bases from J, the junction kept 7 bases outside the gene matches. The CDR3 has 18 amino acids. Germline V gives CDR1 MGHRA, CDR2 YSYEKL. CDR3 region: CASSQESFGLAGYNEQFF. CDR3 DNA sequence: TGCGCCAGCAGCCAAGAGAGCTTTGGACTAGCGGGGTACAATGAGCAGTTCTTC.

This chain joins TRBV24-1 and TRBJ2-1; a possible D gene is TRBD2 (6 bases). The CDR3 is made up of 13 amino acids. The V and J ends lost 3 bases and 9 bases respectively, with 11 bases between them. Germline-derived CDR1 and CDR2 are KGHDR and SFDVKD. Here the CDR3 reads CATSDPGLSEQFF. Here the CDR3 DNA reads TGTGCCACCAGTGATCCGGGACTCAGTGAGCAGTTCTTC.

This sequence joins TRBV11-3 and TRBJ2-2, with a weak D call TRBD1 (5 bases). The CDR3 length is 16 residues. Looked up from germline, CDR1 is SGHNT and CDR2 is YENEEA. V shed 4 bases and J shed 4 bases, with 16 bases lying between them. In DNA form, the CDR3 reads TGTGCCAGCAGCTCACTTCAGGGTGAAGGCACCGGGGAGCTGTTTTTT. Amino acids: CASSSLQGEGTGELFF.

The rearrangement links TRBV7-2 to TRBJ1-3; D gene uncertain. The V end lost 3 bases, the J end lost 3 bases, and 12 bases lay between the germline ends. This CDR3 comprises 15 residues. Germline V gene lookup returns CDR1 SGHTA and CDR2 FQGNSA. This CDR3 is CASSLTTTFGNTIYF. CDR3 in DNA: TGTGCCAGCAGCTTGACGACAACTTTTGGAAACACCATATATTTT.

The DNA of the CDR3 is TGTGCCAGCAGTTACCTCAGGTTGAGCTCCTACAATGAGCAGTTCTTC. Its protein product is CASSYLRLSSYNEQFF. The chain couples TRBV6-2 or TRBV6-3 to TRBJ2-1; no clear D. Germline V gives CDR1 MNHEY, CDR2 SVGEGT. This CDR3 region has 16 residues. V was pared by 2 bases and J by 0 bases, with 11 bases between.

The chain has TRBV18 and TRBJ2-2; 9 nucleotides align to TRBD2. CDR1 and CDR2 (germline): KGHSH, LQKENI. The length of the CDR3 is 17 residues. J was trimmed by 6 bases and V by 3 bases; bases with no gene match: 11. The CDR3 DNA reads as TGTGCCAGCTCACCCTCTAATAGCGGGAGTGTCGCCGGGGAGCTGTTTTTT. Protein product: CASSPSNSGSVAGELFF.

The J gene is TRBJ2-7, the V gene TRBV30; 9 positions agree with TRBD1. The junction had 7 bases not matched to a gene; V was cut back by 2 bases and J by 2 bases. CDR3 length: 15 amino acids. Germline CDR1 GTSNPN, CDR2 SVGIG (reference sequence). This CDR3 is CAWSTPNRGPYEQYF. The CDR3 DNA follows: TGTGCCTGGAGTACCCCCAACAGGGGGCCCTACGAGCAGTACTTC.

The gene calls are TRBV9 and TRBJ1-1; 8 nucleotides match TRBD1. This CDR3 comprises 14 residues. The germline V gene has CDR1 SGDLS and CDR2 YYNGEE. With V trimmed by 2 bases and J by 2 bases, 2 bases remained unmatched. CDR3 amino acids: CASSVTGENTEAFF. CDR3 nucleotides: TGTGCCAGCAGCGTGACAGGGGAAAACACTGAAGCTTTCTTT.

The chain links TRBV2 to TRBJ1-2; no reliable D call. This CDR3 has 13 amino acids. CDR1 is SNHLY and CDR2 is FYNNEI in the germline V gene. V shed 3 bases and J shed 6 bases, with 11 bases lying between them. CDR3 region: CASSDDSEDGYTF. As DNA, the CDR3 is TGTGCCAGCAGTGATGACTCTGAGGATGGCTACACCTTC.

V gene TRBV27 combines with J gene TRBJ1-2, with 11 bases lining up with TRBD1. CDR1 and CDR2 from the germline V gene are MNHEY and SMNVEV (reference sequence). The CDR3 has 14 residues. Trimming cost V 1 base and J 7 bases; bases outside gene matches: 2. The CDR3 bases are TGTGCCAGCAGTTTATGGACAGGGGGCGGTGGCTACACCTTC. This codes for CASSLWTGGGGYTF.